One T cell receptor (beta chain) is described in this entry. This specimen belongs to a study of blood T cell repertoires in COVID-19. Turning to the study itself: COVID-19 samples collected from the United States, Italy and Spain covered acute and convalescent phases.

The assay was immunoSEQ multiplex PCR, and TCRdb's table has in-frame clones only and misses some. The sample has some 200,000 clones, 70% to 90% seen once. The sample taken for sequencing was peripheral blood. The TCR comes from a man between 40 and 49 years old with active or convalescent COVID-19.

This CDR3 is CASSVESVGTGYGYTF. The CDR3 nucleotides are TGTGCCAGCAGCGTAGAGAGCGTAGGGACAGGTTATGGCTACACCTTC. The V call is TRBV9, the J call TRBJ1-2; 8 bases agree with TRBD1. The CDR3 contains 16 residues. V lost 0 bases, J lost 5 bases, and 9 bases stayed unmatched. CDR1 is SGDLS, CDR2 YYNGEE, per germline.